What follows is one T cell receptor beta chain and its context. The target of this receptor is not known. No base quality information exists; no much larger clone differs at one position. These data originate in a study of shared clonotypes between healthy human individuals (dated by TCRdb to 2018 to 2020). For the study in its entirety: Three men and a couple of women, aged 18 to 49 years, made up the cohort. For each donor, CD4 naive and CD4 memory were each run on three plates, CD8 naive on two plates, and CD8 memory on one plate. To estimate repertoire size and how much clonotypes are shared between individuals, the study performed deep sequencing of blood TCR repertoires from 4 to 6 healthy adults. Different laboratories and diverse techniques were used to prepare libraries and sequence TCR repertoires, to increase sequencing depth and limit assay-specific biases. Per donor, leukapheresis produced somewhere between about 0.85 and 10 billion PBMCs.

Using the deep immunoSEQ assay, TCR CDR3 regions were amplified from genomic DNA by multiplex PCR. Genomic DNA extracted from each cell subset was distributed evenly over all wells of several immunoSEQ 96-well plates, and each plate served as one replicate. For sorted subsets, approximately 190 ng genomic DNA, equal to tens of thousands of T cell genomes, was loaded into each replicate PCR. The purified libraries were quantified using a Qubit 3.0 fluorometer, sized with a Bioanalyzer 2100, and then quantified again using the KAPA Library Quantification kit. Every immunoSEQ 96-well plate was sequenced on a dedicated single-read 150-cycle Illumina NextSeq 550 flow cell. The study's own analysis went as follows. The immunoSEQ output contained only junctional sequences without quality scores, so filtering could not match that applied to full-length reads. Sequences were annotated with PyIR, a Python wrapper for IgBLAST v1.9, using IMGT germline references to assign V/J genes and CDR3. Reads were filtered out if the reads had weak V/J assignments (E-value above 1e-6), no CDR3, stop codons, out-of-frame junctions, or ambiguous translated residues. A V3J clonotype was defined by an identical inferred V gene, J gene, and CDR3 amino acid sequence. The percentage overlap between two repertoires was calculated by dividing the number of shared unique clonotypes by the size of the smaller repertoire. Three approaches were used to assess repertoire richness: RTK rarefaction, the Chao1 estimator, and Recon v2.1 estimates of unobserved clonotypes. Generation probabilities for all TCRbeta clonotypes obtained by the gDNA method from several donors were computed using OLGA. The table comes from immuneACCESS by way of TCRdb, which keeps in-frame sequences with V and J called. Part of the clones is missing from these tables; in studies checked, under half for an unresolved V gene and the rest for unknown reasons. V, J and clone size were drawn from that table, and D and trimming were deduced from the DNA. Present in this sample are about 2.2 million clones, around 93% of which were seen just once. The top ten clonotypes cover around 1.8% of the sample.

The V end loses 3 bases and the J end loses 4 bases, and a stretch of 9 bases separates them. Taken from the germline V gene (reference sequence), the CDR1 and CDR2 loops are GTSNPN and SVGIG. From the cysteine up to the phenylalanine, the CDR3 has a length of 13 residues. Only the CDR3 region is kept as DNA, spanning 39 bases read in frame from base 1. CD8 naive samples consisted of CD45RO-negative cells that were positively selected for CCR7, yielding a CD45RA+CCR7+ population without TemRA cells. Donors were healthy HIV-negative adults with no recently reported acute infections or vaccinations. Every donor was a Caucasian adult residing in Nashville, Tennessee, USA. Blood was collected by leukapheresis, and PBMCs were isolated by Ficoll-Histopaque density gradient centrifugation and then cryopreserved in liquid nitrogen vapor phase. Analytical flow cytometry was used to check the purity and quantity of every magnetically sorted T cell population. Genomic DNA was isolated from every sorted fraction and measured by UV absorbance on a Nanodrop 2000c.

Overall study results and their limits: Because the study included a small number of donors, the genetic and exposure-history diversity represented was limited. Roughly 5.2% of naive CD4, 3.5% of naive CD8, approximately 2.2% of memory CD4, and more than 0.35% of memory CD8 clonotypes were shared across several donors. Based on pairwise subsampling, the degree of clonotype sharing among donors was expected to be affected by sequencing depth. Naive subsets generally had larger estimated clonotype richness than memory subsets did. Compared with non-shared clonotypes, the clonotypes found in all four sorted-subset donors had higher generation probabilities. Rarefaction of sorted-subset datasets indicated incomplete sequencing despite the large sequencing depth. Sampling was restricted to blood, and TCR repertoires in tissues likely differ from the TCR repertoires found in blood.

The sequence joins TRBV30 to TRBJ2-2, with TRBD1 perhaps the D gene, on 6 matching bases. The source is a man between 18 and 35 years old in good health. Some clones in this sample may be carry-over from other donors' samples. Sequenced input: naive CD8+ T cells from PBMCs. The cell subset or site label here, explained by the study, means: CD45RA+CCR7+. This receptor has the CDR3 CAWRGALTGELFF. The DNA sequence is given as TGTGCCTGGAGGGGGGCCCTCACCGGGGAGCTGTTTTTT.